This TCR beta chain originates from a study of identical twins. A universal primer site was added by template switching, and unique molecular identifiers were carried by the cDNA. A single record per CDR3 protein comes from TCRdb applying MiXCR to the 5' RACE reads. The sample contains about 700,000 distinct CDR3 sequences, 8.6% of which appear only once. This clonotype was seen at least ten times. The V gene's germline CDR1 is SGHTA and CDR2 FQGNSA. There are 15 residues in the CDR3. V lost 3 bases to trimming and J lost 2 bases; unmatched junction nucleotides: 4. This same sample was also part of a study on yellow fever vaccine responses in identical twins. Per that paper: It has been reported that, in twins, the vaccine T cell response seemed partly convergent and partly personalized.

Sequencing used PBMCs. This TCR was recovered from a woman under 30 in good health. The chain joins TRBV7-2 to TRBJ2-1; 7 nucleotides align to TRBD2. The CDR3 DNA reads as TGTGCCAGCAGCTTTAATAGCGGGCCCTACAATGAGCAGTTCTTC. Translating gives CASSFNSGPYNEQFF.